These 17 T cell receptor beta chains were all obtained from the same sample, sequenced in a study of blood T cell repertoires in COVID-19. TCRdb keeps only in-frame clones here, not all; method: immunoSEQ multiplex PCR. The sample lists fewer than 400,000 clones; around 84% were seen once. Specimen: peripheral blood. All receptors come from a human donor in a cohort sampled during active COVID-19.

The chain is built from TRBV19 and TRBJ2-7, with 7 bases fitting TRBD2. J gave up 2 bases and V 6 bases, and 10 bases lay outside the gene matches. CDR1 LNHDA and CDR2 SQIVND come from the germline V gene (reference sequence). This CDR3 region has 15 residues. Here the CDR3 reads CASSLSWGGTYEQYF. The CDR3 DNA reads TGTGCCAGTAGCCTCTCATGGGGGGGGACCTACGAGCAGTACTTC.

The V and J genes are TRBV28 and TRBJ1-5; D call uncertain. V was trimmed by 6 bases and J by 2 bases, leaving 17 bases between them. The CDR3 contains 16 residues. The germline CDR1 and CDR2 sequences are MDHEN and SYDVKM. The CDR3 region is CASSPSLGEGNQPQHF. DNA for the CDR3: TGTGCCAGCAGCCCATCTCTGGGAGAAGGCAATCAGCCCCAGCATTTT.

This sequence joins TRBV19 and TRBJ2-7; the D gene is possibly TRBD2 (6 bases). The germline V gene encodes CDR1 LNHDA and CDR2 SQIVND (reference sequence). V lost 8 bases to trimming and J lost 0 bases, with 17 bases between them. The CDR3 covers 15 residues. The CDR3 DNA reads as TGTGCCAGTCGTACGTCAGGGACTGTCTCCTACGAGCAGTACTTC. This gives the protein CASRTSGTVSYEQYF. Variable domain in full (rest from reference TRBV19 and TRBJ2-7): DGGITQSPKYLFRKEGQNVTLSCEQNLNHDAMYWYRQDPGQGLRLIYYSQIVNDFQKGDIAEGYSVSREKKESFPLTVTSAQKNPTAFYLCASRTSGTVSYEQYFGPGTRLTVT.

The CDR3 DNA sequence: TGTGCCAGCACTGTTAGGGGCGGGAGTACAGATACGCAGTATTTT. This gives the protein CASTVRGGSTDTQYF. The chain uses TRBV7-9 and TRBJ2-3; 7 bases fit TRBD2. Per the germline V gene, CDR1 is SEHNR and CDR2 is FQNEAQ (reference sequence). The CDR3 totals 15 residues. V lost 7 bases and J lost 3; bases outside the gene matches: 10.

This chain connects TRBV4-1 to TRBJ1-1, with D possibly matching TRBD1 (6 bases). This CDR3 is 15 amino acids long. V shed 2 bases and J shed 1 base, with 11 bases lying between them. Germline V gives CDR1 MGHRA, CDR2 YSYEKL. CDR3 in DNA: TGCGCCAGCAGCCAACAGGGGTTAAGGAACACTGAAGCTTTCTTT. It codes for CASSQQGLRNTEAFF.

In DNA, the CDR3 is TGTGCCAGCAGCTTGGCAACAGGGAGCACTGAAGCTTTCTTT. This sequence encodes CASSLATGSTEAFF. This chain connects TRBV7-8 to TRBJ1-1, with D perhaps TRBD1 (6 bases). Germline V lookup: CDR1 SGHVS, CDR2 FQNEAQ. With 3 bases removed from V and 4 bases from J, the gap between germline ends came to 12 bases. The CDR3 runs to 14 residues.

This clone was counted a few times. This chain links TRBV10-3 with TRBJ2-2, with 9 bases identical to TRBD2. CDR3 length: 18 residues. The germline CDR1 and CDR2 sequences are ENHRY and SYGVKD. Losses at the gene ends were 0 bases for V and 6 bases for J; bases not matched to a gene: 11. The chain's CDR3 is CAISESYVAGAKSGELFF. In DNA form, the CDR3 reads TGTGCCATCAGTGAGTCCTATGTAGCGGGGGCAAAATCCGGGGAGCTGTTTTTT.

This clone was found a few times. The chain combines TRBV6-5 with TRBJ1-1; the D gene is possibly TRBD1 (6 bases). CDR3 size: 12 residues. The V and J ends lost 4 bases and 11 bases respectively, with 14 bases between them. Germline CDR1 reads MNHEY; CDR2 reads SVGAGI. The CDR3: CASSSIRGRAFF. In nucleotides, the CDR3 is TGTGCCAGCAGTTCTATCAGGGGACGGGCTTTCTTT.

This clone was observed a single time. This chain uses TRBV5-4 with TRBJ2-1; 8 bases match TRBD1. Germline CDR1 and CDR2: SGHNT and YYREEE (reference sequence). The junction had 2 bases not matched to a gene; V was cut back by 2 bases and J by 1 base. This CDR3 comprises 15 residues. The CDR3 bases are TGTGCCAGCAGCTTACAGGGGGTTTCCTACAATGAGCAGTTCTTC. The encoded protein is CASSLQGVSYNEQFF. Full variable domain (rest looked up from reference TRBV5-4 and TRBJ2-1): ETGVTQSPTHLIKTRGQQVTLRCSSQSGHNTVSWYQQALGQGPQFIFQYYREEENGRGNFPPRFSGLQFPNYSSELNVNALELDDSALYLCASSLQGVSYNEQFFGPGTRLTVL.

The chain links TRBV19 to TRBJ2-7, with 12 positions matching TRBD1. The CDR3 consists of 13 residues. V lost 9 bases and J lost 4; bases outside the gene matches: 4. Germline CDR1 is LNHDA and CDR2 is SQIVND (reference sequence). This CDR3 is CASAGQGAYEQYF. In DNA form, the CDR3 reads TGTGCCAGCGCGGGACAGGGGGCATACGAGCAGTACTTC.

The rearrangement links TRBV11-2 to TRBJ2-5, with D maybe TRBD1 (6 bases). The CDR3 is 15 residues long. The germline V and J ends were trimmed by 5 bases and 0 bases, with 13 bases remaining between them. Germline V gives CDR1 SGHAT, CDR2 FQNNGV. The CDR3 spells CASSPGATNQETQYF. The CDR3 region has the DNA TGTGCCAGCAGCCCAGGGGCTACCAACCAAGAGACCCAGTACTTC.

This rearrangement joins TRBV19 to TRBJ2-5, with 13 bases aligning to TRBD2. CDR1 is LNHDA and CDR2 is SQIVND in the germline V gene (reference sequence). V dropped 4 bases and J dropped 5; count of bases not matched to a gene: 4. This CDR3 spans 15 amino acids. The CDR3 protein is CASSTTSGGAETQYF. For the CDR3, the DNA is TGTGCCAGTAGTACCACTAGCGGGGGGGCGGAGACCCAGTACTTC.

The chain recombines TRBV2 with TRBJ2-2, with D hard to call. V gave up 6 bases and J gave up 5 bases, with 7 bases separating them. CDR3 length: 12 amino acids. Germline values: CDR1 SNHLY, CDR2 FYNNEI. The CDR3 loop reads CASSRSTGELFF. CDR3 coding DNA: TGTGCCAGCAGCCGGAGTACCGGGGAGCTGTTTTTT.

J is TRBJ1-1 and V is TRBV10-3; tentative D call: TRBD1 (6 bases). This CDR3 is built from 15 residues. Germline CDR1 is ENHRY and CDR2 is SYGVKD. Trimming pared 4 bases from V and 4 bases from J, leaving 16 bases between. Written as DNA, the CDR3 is TGTGCCATCAGTGCCCTAGGGGGTCTCGGCACTGAAGCTTTCTTT. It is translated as CAISALGGLGTEAFF.

The CDR3 sequence: CAIANRDTAGYEQYF. The CDR3 DNA is TGTGCCATTGCAAACCGGGACACCGCTGGTTACGAGCAGTACTTC. The chain recombines TRBV10-3 with TRBJ2-7; D might be TRBD1 (6 bases). Trimming stripped 9 bases from V and 4 bases from J, with 22 bases between. Germline V CDR1 and CDR2: ENHRY, SYGVKD. The CDR3 totals 15 residues.

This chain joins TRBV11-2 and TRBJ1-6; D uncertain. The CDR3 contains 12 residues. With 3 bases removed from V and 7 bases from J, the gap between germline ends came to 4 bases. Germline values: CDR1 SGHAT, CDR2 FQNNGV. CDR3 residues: CASSFYNSPLHF. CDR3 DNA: TGTGCCAGCAGCTTCTACAATTCACCCCTCCACTTT.

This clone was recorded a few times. CDR3 residues: CSASAQVNYGYTF. The CDR3 DNA follows: TGCAGTGCTAGTGCGCAGGTCAACTATGGCTACACCTTC. The J gene is TRBJ1-2, the V gene TRBV20-1, with D uncertain. This CDR3 has 13 amino acids. V was cut by 3 bases and J by 2 bases, with 10 bases left in between. Germline CDR1 DFQATT, CDR2 SNEGSKA (reference sequence).